This T cell receptor beta chain was retrieved from a study of blood T cell repertoires in COVID-19. Study overall: Sites across the United States, Italy and Spain contributed samples from acute and convalescent COVID-19. T cells, B-cell-depleted T cells, or PBMCs provided the cDNA or gDNA that served as material.

Methods used by the authors: Amplification with reference gene primers provided the estimates of nucleated cell counts. Measured with immunoSEQ multiplex PCR; TCRdb has only the in-frame clones, and not every one. V, J and clone size reflect that table, while D and trimming were determined from the DNA. This sample has about 45,000 clones, with 82% found just once. This clonotype originated in a human donor in a cohort sampled during active COVID-19. Sequencing was carried out using peripheral blood.

In DNA, the CDR3 is TGCAGTGCTCGACAGGACACTGAAGCTTTCTTT. This sequence encodes CSARQDTEAFF. V and J are TRBV20-1 and TRBJ1-1; a possible D gene is TRBD1 (6 bases). CDR1 and CDR2 from the germline V gene are DFQATT and SNEGSKA (reference sequence). The CDR3 loop spans 11 amino acids. V was shortened by 5 bases and J by 3 bases, with 7 bases between the two germline ends.